The clone carrying this TCR beta chain was detected once. Its antigen is as yet unknown. Between the trimmed V and J ends, which lost 0 bases and 8 bases, there was a span of 10 bases. The CDR3 length is 14 residues. The germline V gene has CDR1 LNHDA and CDR2 SQIVND (reference sequence). The source of the sample is a study of shared clonotypes between healthy human individuals. The repertoire was sequenced with immunoSEQ multiplex PCR; TCRdb's copy has only in-frame clones and lacks some. The profile shows roughly 640,000 clones, approximately 74% of them singletons. Both subsets, CD45RA+ naive and CD45RA-negative memory, were split from the CD4+ cells. Study findings and constraints: The study's rarefaction showed incomplete sorted-subset sequencing despite large depth. Four donors held approximately 5% of naive CD4 clonotypes in common.

The material sequenced was memory CD4+ T cells sorted from blood. Subset indicated: CD45RA-negative fraction. This sequence joins TRBV19 and TRBJ1-4; D unresolved. This sequence originates from a woman aged 25 to 45 in good health. CDR3 bases: TGTGCCAGTAGTATAGACGACGGAAGGGAAAAACTGTTTTTT. Translated: CASSIDDGREKLFF. The variable domain in full, with the rest retrieved from reference TRBV19 and TRBJ1-4, is DGGITQSPKYLFRKEGQNVTLSCEQNLNHDAMYWYRQDPGQGLRLIYYSQIVNDFQKGDIAEGYSVSREKKESFPLTVTSAQKNPTAFYLCASSIDDGREKLFFGSGTQLSVL.